This TCR beta chain derives from a study of blood T cell repertoires in COVID-19. Study context: Samples came from the United States, Italy and Spain, spanning acute and convalescent COVID-19. Sources were T cells, B-cell-depleted T cells, or PBMCs; the material itself was cDNA or gDNA.

The germline V gene has CDR1 SNHLY and CDR2 FYNNEI. The CDR3 contains 11 residues. Trimming removed 5 bases at V and 5 bases at J, with 6 bases between. The protocol was immunoSEQ multiplex PCR, while the TCRdb copy is restricted to in-frame clones and leaves out a portion. The sample consists of about 180,000 clones, roughly 88% of them appearing once. The sequenced sample consisted of peripheral blood. This chain joins TRBV2 and TRBJ2-5; D is unresolved. The TCR was taken from a woman in her 30s with acute or convalescent COVID-19. The CDR3 is CASSFLETQYF. In DNA, the CDR3 is TGTGCCAGCAGTTTCCTGGAGACCCAGTACTTC.